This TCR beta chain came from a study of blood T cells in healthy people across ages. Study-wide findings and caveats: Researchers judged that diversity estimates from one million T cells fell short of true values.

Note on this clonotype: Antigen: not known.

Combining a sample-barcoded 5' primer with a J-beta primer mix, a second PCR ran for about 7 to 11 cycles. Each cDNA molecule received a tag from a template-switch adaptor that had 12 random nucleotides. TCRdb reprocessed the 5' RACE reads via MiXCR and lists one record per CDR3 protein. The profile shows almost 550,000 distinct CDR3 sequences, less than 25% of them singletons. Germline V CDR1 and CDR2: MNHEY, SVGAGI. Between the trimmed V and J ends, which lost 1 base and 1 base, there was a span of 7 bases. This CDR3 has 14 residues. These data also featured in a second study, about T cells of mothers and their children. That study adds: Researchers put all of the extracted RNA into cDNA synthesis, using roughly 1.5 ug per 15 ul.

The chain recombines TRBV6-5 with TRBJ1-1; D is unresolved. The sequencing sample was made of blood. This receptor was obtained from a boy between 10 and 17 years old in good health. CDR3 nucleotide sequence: TGTGCCAGCAGTTACTATCAGGAGAACACTGAAGCTTTCTTT. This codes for CASSYYQENTEAFF.